These 21 T cell receptor beta chains were sequenced from one sample in a study of beta chain features in type 1 diabetes. The investigators reverse transcribed all of the isolated RNA, so they sequenced expressed TCRB transcripts. Produced via immunoSEQ multiplex PCR; TCRdb's table is partial and in-frame only. This table has roughly 370,000 clones, approximately 14% appearing once. Sequences were obtained from naive CD4+ T cells from blood. The source is a man under 40 in good health.

V and J are TRBV11-2 and TRBJ1-6; D is possibly TRBD1 (5 bases). CDR1 and CDR2 from the germline V gene are SGHAT and FQNNGV. The V end was cut by 3 bases, the J end by 10 bases, with 16 bases between. The CDR3 is 15 residues long. The DNA for the CDR3 is TGTGCCAGCAGCTTTCGGACACGTTCGGGATCACCCCTCCACTTT. This translates into CASSFRTRSGSPLHF.

This clone was picked up a small number of times. V and J are TRBV7-2 and TRBJ2-3; tentatively, D is TRBD2 (5 bases). The V end was cut by 5 bases, the J end by 9 bases, with 18 bases between. Germline values: CDR1 SGHTA, CDR2 FQGNSA. CDR3 length: 14 residues. The CDR3 bases are TGTGCCAGCAGCCCCGGAAGTGCAGGAGGAACGCAGTATTTT. Protein: CASSPGSAGGTQYF.

The J gene is TRBJ2-3, the V gene TRBV7-3; D is undetermined. This CDR3 contains 13 residues. The germline V gene encodes CDR1 SGHTA and CDR2 FQGTGA. V gave up 0 bases and J gave up 8 bases, with 9 bases separating them. The CDR3 loop is CASSLTSRSTQYF. CDR3 coding DNA: TGTGCCAGCAGCTTAACGTCTAGATCTACGCAGTATTTT.

This clone was counted only a few times. The chain couples TRBV5-1 to TRBJ2-7; D gene ambiguous. The germline V gene encodes CDR1 SGHRS and CDR2 YFSETQ. V was trimmed by 0 bases and J by 4 bases, leaving 2 bases between them. The CDR3 sequence is 11 residues long. CDR3 protein: CASSLEYEQYF. The CDR3 coding sequence is TGCGCCAGCAGCTTGGAATACGAGCAGTACTTC.

This clone was picked up a small number of times. The chain has TRBV7-2 and TRBJ1-5; the D gene is possibly TRBD1 (5 bases). This CDR3 contains 18 residues. Per the germline V gene, CDR1 is SGHTA and CDR2 is FQGNSA. The V gene lost 5 bases and the J gene lost 1 base, with 21 bases spanning the gap. The DNA of the CDR3 is TGTGCCAGCAGCCGCCGCGAAAGGGGAGAGTGGAGCAATCAGCCCCAGCATTTT. Translated, it gives CASSRRERGEWSNQPQHF.

The CDR3 region is CASSLAVRGELFF. In DNA form, the CDR3 reads TGTGCCAGCAGCTTGGCGGTCCGAGGGGAGCTGTTTTTT. This rearrangement joins TRBV5-6 to TRBJ2-2; the D is unclear. Between the trimmed V and J ends, which lost 0 bases and 8 bases, there was a span of 8 bases. The V gene's germline CDR1 is SGHDT and CDR2 YYEEEE. The CDR3 extends over 13 amino acids.

The rearrangement joins TRBV29-1 to TRBJ2-5; tentatively, D is TRBD1 (6 bases). This CDR3 has 15 residues. The germline V and J ends were trimmed by 5 bases and 3 bases, with 19 bases remaining between them. Germline assignment: CDR1 SQVTM and CDR2 ANQGSEA. This CDR3 is CSVQAGTLVEETQYF. The CDR3 nucleotides are TGCAGCGTTCAAGCCGGGACATTGGTCGAAGAGACCCAGTACTTC.

This clone was observed a few times. The V and J genes are TRBV7-2 and TRBJ2-4; 9 positions agree with TRBD2. The CDR3 has 18 residues. The trim removed 1 base at V and 0 bases at J, leaving 7 bases unmatched. The germline gives CDR1 SGHTA, CDR2 FQGNSA. The CDR3 DNA reads TGTGCCAGCAGCTTAGGAGGGAGACTAGCGGAAGCCAAAAACATTCAGTACTTC. Residues: CASSLGGRLAEAKNIQYF.

The V call is TRBV10-3, the J call TRBJ2-1; D is ambiguous. V was trimmed by 0 bases and J by 8 bases, leaving 5 bases between them. This CDR3 is 12 amino acids long. Germline loops: CDR1 ENHRY, CDR2 SYGVKD. CDR3: CAISESSYEQFF. Here the CDR3 DNA reads TGTGCCATCAGTGAGTCCTCATATGAGCAGTTCTTC.

This clone came up a few times. V is TRBV7-2 and J is TRBJ1-1; D not resolved. The length of the CDR3 is 13 residues. The ends were cut back, 4 bases at V and 5 bases at J, with 11 bases in the middle. Germline V gives CDR1 SGHTA, CDR2 FQGNSA. This CDR3 is CASSSQVKTEAFF. As DNA, the CDR3 is TGTGCCAGCAGCTCTCAGGTAAAGACTGAAGCTTTCTTT.

The genes are TRBV4-2 and TRBJ1-2; D not certain. CDR3 length equals 15 residues. CDR1 LGHNA and CDR2 YNFKEQ come from the germline V gene. Trimming stripped 2 bases from V and 4 bases from J, with 14 bases between. CDR3 DNA sequence: TGTGCCAGCAGCCAAACACATGGGCCAGGCTATGGCTACACCTTC. Its protein is CASSQTHGPGYGYTF.

This clone was detected a few times. V is TRBV5-6 and J is TRBJ1-5; no clear D. The ends were cut back, 0 bases at V and 4 bases at J, with 20 bases in the middle. The CDR3 has 18 residues. The germline V gene has CDR1 SGHDT and CDR2 YYEEEE. CDR3 sequence: CASSLAYKAGRGNQPQHF. In DNA, the CDR3 is TGTGCCAGCAGCTTGGCCTATAAGGCAGGTCGAGGGAATCAGCCCCAGCATTTT.

This chain connects TRBV29-1 to TRBJ1-2, with 7 bases fitting TRBD1. Germline trimming cut 4 bases from V and 1 base from J; bases unmatched to any gene: 9. Germline V gives CDR1 SQVTM, CDR2 ANQGSEA. This CDR3 spans 15 amino acids. CDR3 sequence: CSVGKTGANNYGYTF. The CDR3 bases are TGCAGCGTTGGCAAAACAGGGGCAAATAACTATGGCTACACCTTC.

This sequence joins TRBV7-2 and TRBJ2-3; no reliable D call. With 1 base removed from V and 4 bases from J, the gap between germline ends came to 15 bases. This CDR3 is 16 amino acids long. CDR1 is SGHTA and CDR2 is FQGNSA in the germline V gene. CDR3 amino acids: CASSLVIRSPPDTQYF. The CDR3 coding sequence is TGTGCCAGCAGCTTAGTTATCAGGAGCCCGCCAGATACGCAGTATTTT. Full variable domain (missing parts from reference TRBV7-2 and TRBJ2-3): GAGVSQSPSNKVTEKGKDVELRCDPISGHTALYWYRQSLGQGLEFLIYFQGNSAPDKSGLPSDRFSAERTGGSVSTLTIQRTQQEDSAVYLCASSLVIRSPPDTQYFGPGTRLTVL.

Only a few counts were recorded for this clone. The CDR3 DNA is TGCAGCGTTAGTCACACCGACCAAGAGACCCAGTACTTC. This sequence encodes CSVSHTDQETQYF. This rearrangement joins TRBV29-1 to TRBJ2-5; D uncertain. Per the germline V gene, CDR1 is SQVTM and CDR2 is ANQGSEA. The CDR3 sequence is 13 residues long. V shed 5 bases and J shed 0 bases, with 10 bases lying between them.

The chain combines TRBV7-2 with TRBJ2-3; TRBD1 might be the D (5 bases). The V gene's germline CDR1 is SGHTA and CDR2 FQGNSA. With 0 bases removed from V and 2 bases from J, the gap between germline ends came to 9 bases. The CDR3 is made up of 15 amino acids. Here the CDR3 DNA reads TGTGCCAGCAGCTTAGCGCAGGGATCCACAGATACGCAGTATTTT. It is translated as CASSLAQGSTDTQYF.

Ten or more counts support this clone. The chain employs TRBV30 and TRBJ1-1; the D gene is possibly TRBD1 (6 bases). From germline, CDR1 is GTSNPN and CDR2 SVGIG (reference sequence). The germline V and J ends were trimmed by 8 bases and 6 bases, with 16 bases remaining between them. This CDR3 has 12 residues. CDR3 DNA sequence: TGTGCCGCGTTCCCCAGGGGCGCTGAAGCTTTCTTT. Protein sequence: CAAFPRGAEAFF.

The sample holds a few counts of this clone. V is TRBV10-3 and J is TRBJ2-3; the D gene is possibly TRBD2 (5 bases). Per the germline V gene, CDR1 is ENHRY and CDR2 is SYGVKD. With 0 bases removed from V and 1 base from J, the gap between germline ends came to 11 bases. The CDR3 has 16 residues. This CDR3 reads CAISESPRAGTDTQYF. CDR3 DNA sequence: TGTGCCATCAGTGAGTCCCCGCGGGCGGGCACAGATACGCAGTATTTT.

This clone has a handful of counts. The CDR3 sequence: CAISGLGATEQFF. The CDR3 DNA reads as TGTGCCATCAGTGGGCTAGGAGCAACTGAGCAGTTCTTC. The chain employs TRBV10-3 and TRBJ2-1; D gene ambiguous. The CDR3 extends over 13 amino acids. Germline V lookup: CDR1 ENHRY, CDR2 SYGVKD. The V and J ends lost 4 bases and 9 bases respectively, with 13 bases between them.

This clone occurred many times. The V and J genes are TRBV29-1 and TRBJ2-1, with 10 bases identical to TRBD2. CDR3 length: 13 residues. J lost 7 bases, V lost 3 bases, and 3 bases had no gene match. Germline V gene data show CDR1 as SQVTM and CDR2 as ANQGSEA. The CDR3 DNA reads as TGCAGCGTTGAGGCTAGCGGGAGAAATGAGCAGTTCTTC. It is translated as CSVEASGRNEQFF.

The chain uses TRBV7-2 and TRBJ2-3; 9 positions match TRBD2. J was trimmed by 5 bases and V by 0 bases; bases with no gene match: 0. Germline lookup yields CDR1 SGHTA and CDR2 FQGNSA. CDR3 length: 14 amino acids. CDR3 residues: CASSLARGGDTQYF. CDR3 bases: TGTGCCAGCAGCTTAGCGCGGGGGGGAGATACGCAGTATTTT.